This T cell receptor beta chain derives from a study of cytomegalovirus exposure and HLA in healthy donors. Amplification used 60 Vbeta primers and 13 Jbeta primers. The assay was immunoSEQ multiplex PCR, and TCRdb's table has in-frame clones only and misses some. In the table there are under 200,000 clones, over 65% of which are singletons. Findings of the study overall: With high specificity and sensitivity, the classifier reportedly diagnosed cytomegalovirus status. The authors later found HLA-associated TCR beta chains more clonally expanded than equally common others. TRBV6-2, TRBV6-3 and some other V segments were unresolvable in 87-base-pair reads. Most CMV-associated TCR beta chains were later found to appear HLA-restricted.

As to this clone: Its matching antigen is unknown.

The trim removed 1 base at V and 6 bases at J, leaving 6 bases unmatched. The germline V gene has CDR1 SGHDT and CDR2 YYEEEE. This CDR3 is built from 14 residues. The sequencing input was PBMCs. This chain uses TRBV5-6 with TRBJ1-2; 7 bases map to TRBD1. This clonotype originated in a woman aged 45-59 years in good health and CMV-seropositive. CDR3 residues: CASSLNRGGDGYTF. CDR3 DNA sequence: TGTGCCAGCAGCTTGAACAGGGGTGGCGATGGCTACACCTTC.